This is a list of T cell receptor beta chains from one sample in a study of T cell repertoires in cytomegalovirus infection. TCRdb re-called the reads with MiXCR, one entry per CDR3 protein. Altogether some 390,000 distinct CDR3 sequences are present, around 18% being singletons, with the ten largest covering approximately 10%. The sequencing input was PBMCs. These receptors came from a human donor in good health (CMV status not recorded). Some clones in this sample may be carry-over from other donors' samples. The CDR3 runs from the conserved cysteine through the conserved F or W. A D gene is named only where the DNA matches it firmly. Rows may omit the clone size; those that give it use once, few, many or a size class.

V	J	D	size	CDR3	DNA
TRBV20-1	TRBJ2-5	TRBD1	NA	CSATGQEQETQYF	TGCAGTGCTACCGGACAGGAACAAGAGACCCAGTACTTC
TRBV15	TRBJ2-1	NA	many	CATSRGGAGDEQFF	TGTGCCACCAGCAGGGGGGGGGCCGGGGATGAGCAGTTCTTC
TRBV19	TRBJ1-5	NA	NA	CASSTLQGLQPQHF	TGTGCCAGTAGTACCCTACAGGGTTTGCAGCCCCAGCATTTT
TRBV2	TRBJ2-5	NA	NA	CASSSSIWTQYF	TGTGCCAGCAGCTCCTCCATCTGGACCCAGTACTTC
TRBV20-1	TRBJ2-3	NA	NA	CSAKGEATDTQYF	TGCAGTGCTAAGGGGGAGGCAACAGATACGCAGTATTTT
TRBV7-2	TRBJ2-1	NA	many	CASSLTGGSYNEQFF	TGTGCCAGCAGCTTAACCGGGGGCTCCTACAATGAGCAGTTCTTC
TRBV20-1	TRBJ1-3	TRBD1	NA	CSASTGQGAGNTIYF	TGCAGTGCTAGTACCGGACAGGGGGCTGGAAACACCATATATTTT
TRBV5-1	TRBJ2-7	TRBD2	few	CASSPGLAEPYEQYF	TGCGCCAGCTCTCCCGGACTAGCGGAACCCTACGAGCAGTACTTC
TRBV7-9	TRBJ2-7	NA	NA	CASSKEGGYEQYF	TGTGCCAGCAGCAAGGAAGGCGGCTACGAGCAGTACTTC
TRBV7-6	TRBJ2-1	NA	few	CPHPEGPYNEQFF	TGTCCTCACCCGGAGGGCCCCTACAATGAGCAGTTCTTC
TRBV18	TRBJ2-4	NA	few	CASSPTALAKNIQYF	TGTGCCAGCTCACCGACGGCTCTGGCCAAAAACATTCAGTACTTC
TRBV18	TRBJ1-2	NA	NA	CASSSQGREFGYTF	TGTGCCAGCTCATCCCAGGGAAGGGAGTTTGGCTACACCTTC
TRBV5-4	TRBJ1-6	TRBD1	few	CASSPGTGRDSPLHF	TGTGCCAGCAGCCCCGGGACAGGTCGGGATTCACCCCTCCACTTT
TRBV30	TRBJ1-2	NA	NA	CAWSALNSYGYTF	TGTGCCTGGAGTGCACTCAACAGCTATGGCTACACCTTC
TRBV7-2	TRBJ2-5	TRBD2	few	CASSLVVGGGGETQYF	TGTGCCAGCAGCTTAGTCGTGGGCGGGGGGGGGGAGACCCAGTACTTC
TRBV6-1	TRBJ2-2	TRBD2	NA	CASSERGGGELFF	TGTGCCAGCAGTGAACGGGGGGGGGGGGAGCTGTTTTTT
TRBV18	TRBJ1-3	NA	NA	CASSSRGLAGNTIYF	TGTGCCAGTTCATCGCGGGGTCTTGCTGGAAACACCATATATTTT
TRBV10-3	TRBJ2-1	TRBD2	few	CAITGTSHNEQFF	TGTGCCATCACAGGGACTAGCCACAATGAGCAGTTCTTC
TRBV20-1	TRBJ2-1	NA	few	CSARSREAGNEQFF	TGCAGTGCTAGGTCCCGGGAAGCGGGCAATGAGCAGTTCTTC
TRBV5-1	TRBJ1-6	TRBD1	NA	CASSLRQGADSPLHF	TGCGCCAGCAGCCTCCGACAGGGTGCAGATTCACCCCTCCACTTT
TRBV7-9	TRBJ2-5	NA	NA	CASSRTDETQYF	TGTGCCAGCAGCAGGACAGATGAGACCCAGTACTTC
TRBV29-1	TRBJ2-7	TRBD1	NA	CSVEVSFGTGVSYEQYF	TGCAGCGTTGAAGTTAGTTTCGGGACAGGCGTTTCCTACGAGCAGTACTTC
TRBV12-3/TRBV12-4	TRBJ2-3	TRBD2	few	CASSATSGVTDTQYF	TGTGCCAGCAGTGCTACTAGCGGGGTCACAGATACGCAGTATTTT
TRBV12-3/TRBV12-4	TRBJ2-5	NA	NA	CASSSPGRTEEAQYF	TGTGCCAGCAGTTCACCGGGACGGACGGAGGAGGCCCAGTACTTC
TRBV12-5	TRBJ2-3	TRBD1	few	CASGLYNRGRDTQYF	TGTGCTAGTGGTTTGTATAACAGGGGGAGAGATACGCAGTATTTT
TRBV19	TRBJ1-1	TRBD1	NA	CASSIRGTGAEAFF	TGTGCCAGTAGTATAAGGGGGACAGGGGCTGAAGCTTTCTTT
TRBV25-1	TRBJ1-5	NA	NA	CASSESLSGQPQHF	TGTGCCAGCAGTGAATCATTGAGTGGACAGCCCCAGCATTTT
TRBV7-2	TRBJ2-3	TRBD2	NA	CAGKRGDTDTQYF	TGTGCCGGCAAGCGGGGGGACACAGATACGCAGTATTTT
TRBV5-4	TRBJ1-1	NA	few	CASSLADRLNTEAFF	TGTGCCAGCAGCTTGGCCGACCGCTTGAACACTGAAGCTTTCTTT
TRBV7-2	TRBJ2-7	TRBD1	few	CASSLKTGGTYEQYF	TGTGCCAGCAGCTTAAAGACAGGGGGCACCTACGAGCAGTACTTC
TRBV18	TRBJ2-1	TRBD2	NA	CASSPEAGFYNEQFF	TGTGCCAGCTCACCTGAAGCGGGGTTCTACAATGAGCAGTTCTTC
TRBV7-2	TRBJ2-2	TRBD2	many	CASIETSGANTGELFF	TGTGCCAGCATAGAAACTAGCGGGGCGAACACCGGGGAGCTGTTTTTT
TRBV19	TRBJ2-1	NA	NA	CASSIKSLSVNNEQFF	TGTGCCAGTAGTATTAAGTCCCTCTCCGTTAACAATGAGCAGTTCTTC
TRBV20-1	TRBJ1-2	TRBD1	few	CSAARGQGVYGYTF	TGCAGTGCTGCCCGAGGGCAGGGGGTTTATGGCTACACCTTC
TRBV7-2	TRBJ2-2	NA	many	CASSFERSGELFF	TGTGCCAGCAGCTTCGAACGGTCCGGGGAGCTGTTTTTT
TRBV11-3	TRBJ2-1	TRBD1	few	CASSWTGTSEQFF	TGTGCCAGCAGCTGGACAGGGACAAGTGAGCAGTTCTTC
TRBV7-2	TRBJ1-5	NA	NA	CASSFTGSNQPQHF	TGTGCCAGCAGCTTTACGGGTAGCAATCAGCCCCAGCATTTT
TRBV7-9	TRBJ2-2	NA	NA	CASTPTGGRHTGELFF	TGTGCCAGCACCCCGACGGGGGGCCGACACACCGGGGAGCTGTTTTTT
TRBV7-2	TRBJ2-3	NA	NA	CASSLRRLASSTDTQYF	TGTGCCAGCAGCCTAAGGAGGTTAGCGAGTAGCACAGATACGCAGTATTTT